What follows is one T cell receptor (beta chain) and its context. Its antigen remains unknown. Clones were read by immunoSEQ multiplex PCR, and TCRdb kept only the in-frame ones, dropping some. The sample lists tens of thousands of clones, around 80% occurring once. These data originate in a study of T cell responses to AZD1222 COVID-19 vaccine. It was second doses at about 4 or about 12 weeks that were pooled. Study observations and caveats: Baseline serology detected seropositivity in only 6 or 7 AZD1222 recipients. Among the donors, most were white British and more were female, and clonal diversity was possibly underestimated. Of spike-specific TCRs, nearly half reportedly target regions left unmutated in variants.

This specimen was peripheral blood, taken 28 days after the second AZD1222 dose. The TCR was taken from an adult who received the AZD1222 COVID-19 vaccine.

CDR3 sequence: CASSTRGGTEAFF. The CDR3 DNA is TGTGCCAGCAGTACCAGGGGGGGCACTGAAGCTTTCTTT. This chain connects TRBV12-3 or TRBV12-4 to TRBJ1-1; 7 positions match TRBD1. The CDR3 has 13 residues. V gave up 5 bases and J gave up 4 bases; unmatched junction bases: 4.